At least ten counts were recorded for the clone carrying this T cell receptor beta chain. Its specificity is not known. On the basis of clinical symptoms, serum thyroxine and TRAb, thyroid ultrasound and orbital computed tomography, diagnoses were made. This record comes from a study of T cells in Graves' hyperthyroidism and ophthalmopathy. Findings and limits, study-wide: Within blood appeared most thyroid clonotypes that had expanded above 0.001.

Amplified TCR beta CDR3 regions came from RNA transcripts. First-round RT-PCR with HTBI primers amplified the TCR CDR3 region. One entry per CDR3 protein, called by TCRdb with MiXCR from the multiplex PCR reads. The sample contains about 640,000 distinct CDR3 sequences, around 21% of which appear only once. This CDR3 has 16 residues. J gave up 4 bases and V 4 bases, and 11 bases lay outside the gene matches. Germline loops: CDR1 LGHDT, CDR2 YNNKEL (reference sequence). This receptor was taken from a man between 25 and 39 years old with Graves' ophthalmopathy. Specimen: blood. The chain has TRBV3-1 and TRBJ1-1; the match to TRBD1 covers 8 bases. CDR3 sequence (DNA): TGTGCCAGCAGCCGACAGGGGAGCGGGTCGGCCACTGAAGCTTTCTTT. Translation gives CASSRQGSGSATEAFF.